This TCR beta chain was captured by sequencing in a study of shared clonotypes between healthy human individuals. Turning to this clone: Its antigen is undetermined.

Data came from immunoSEQ multiplex PCR; TCRdb stores just in-frame clones and leaves some out. The repertoire has more than 2,000,000 clones, 93% of them found once; the top ten carry about 0.37%. The study, taken as a whole, reports: The four-donor shared clonotypes exceeded non-shared clonotypes in generation probability, with non-shared ones scoring lower. Larger richness was generally estimated for naive than memory subsets. Between a handful of donors, naive CD4 clonotypes were shared at a level of about 5%.

The receptor's source is a young man in good health. Some clones in this sample may be carry-over from other donors' samples. The sequenced sample was naive CD4+ T cells from PBMCs. Subset noted: CD45RA+ positively selected.

For the CDR3, the DNA is TGTGCCAGCAGTACCGGGACTGGCTCTGAGCAGTTCTTC. Its translation: CASSTGTGSEQFF. This chain links TRBV28 with TRBJ2-1; weak D call: TRBD2 (6 bases). Germline V gene data show CDR1 as MDHEN and CDR2 as SYDVKM. The CDR3 totals 13 residues. Trimming shortened V by 5 bases and J by 9 bases, and 14 bases separated the two germline ends.